These 29 T cell receptor beta chains share one sample of origin, sequenced in a study of cytomegalovirus exposure and HLA in healthy donors. The PCR contained 60 Vbeta and 13 Jbeta primers. The protocol was immunoSEQ multiplex PCR, while the TCRdb copy is restricted to in-frame clones and leaves out a portion. The sample yields over 90,000 clones, 66% seen once. What was sequenced was PBMCs. The receptors originated from a woman in her forties or fifties in good health and CMV-seronegative.

The V gene is TRBV2, the J gene TRBJ2-5, with D unclear. CDR1 and CDR2 from the germline V gene are SNHLY and FYNNEI. CDR3 length: 13 amino acids. Trimming removed 5 bases from V and 0 bases from J, with 7 bases in between. The CDR3 sequence: CASSHPDQETQYF. CDR3 nucleotide sequence: TGTGCCAGCAGTCACCCGGACCAAGAGACCCAGTACTTC.

The chain carries TRBV30 and TRBJ2-6; the D gene is possibly TRBD1 (5 bases). The CDR3 has 15 amino acids. Germline V gene data show CDR1 as GTSNPN and CDR2 as SVGIG (reference sequence). V was shortened by 3 bases and J by 3 bases, with 12 bases between the two germline ends. Written as DNA, the CDR3 is TGTGCCTGGAGCTTGGGGCTCGGTGGGGCCAACGTCCTGACTTTC. It specifies CAWSLGLGGANVLTF.

The CDR3: CASSIRQGVGPQHF. DNA of the CDR3: TGTGCCAGCAGTATCCGCCAGGGGGTGGGACCCCAGCATTTT. The chain uses TRBV27 and TRBJ1-5; 7 nucleotides agree with TRBD1. Germline CDR1 reads MNHEY; CDR2 reads SMNVEV (reference sequence). This CDR3 region has 14 residues. The V gene end was trimmed by 5 bases and the J gene end by 10 bases; junction bases not matched to a gene: 11.

CDR3 sequence (DNA): TGTGCCAGCAGCACCTGGGGCGGTACCGGGGAGCTGTTTTTT. As protein: CASSTWGGTGELFF. The rearrangement joins TRBV7-3 to TRBJ2-2, with D maybe TRBD1 (5 bases). Germline CDR1 and CDR2: SGHTA and FQGTGA. Trimming took 5 bases from V and 5 from J, leaving 12 bases between them. The length of the CDR3 is 14 residues.

The genes are TRBV27 and TRBJ2-7; D possibly corresponds to TRBD1 (5 bases). CDR3 length: 14 amino acids. Germline V gene sequence: CDR1 MNHEY, CDR2 SMNVEV (reference sequence). V shed 4 bases and J shed 2 bases, with 12 bases lying between them. For the CDR3, the DNA is TGTGCCAGCAGTTCAAACAGGAGCCCCTACGAGCAGTACTTC. Translation: CASSSNRSPYEQYF.

The chain uses TRBV6-1 and TRBJ2-7; D might be TRBD1 (5 bases). CDR3 length: 13 residues. Per the germline V gene, CDR1 is MNHNS and CDR2 is SASEGT. The ends were cut back, 7 bases at V and 3 bases at J, with 13 bases in the middle. CDR3 sequence: CASTFDRYYEQYF. In DNA form, the CDR3 reads TGTGCCAGCACCTTCGACAGATACTACGAGCAGTACTTC.

This sequence joins TRBV2 and TRBJ2-5, with 9 bases identical to TRBD2. This CDR3 contains 15 residues. Germline loops: CDR1 SNHLY, CDR2 FYNNEI. J gave up 5 bases and V 6 bases, and 10 bases lay outside the gene matches. The CDR3 is CASSAEGAGGETQYF. The CDR3 DNA is TGTGCCAGCAGCGCTGAGGGGGCGGGAGGGGAGACCCAGTACTTC.

This clone turned up a few times. This chain uses TRBV6-5 with TRBJ1-1; no firm D call. The V gene's germline CDR1 is MNHEY and CDR2 SVGAGI. The CDR3 is made up of 13 amino acids. V was cut by 5 bases and J by 1 base, with 8 bases left in between. The CDR3 spells CASSRTKNTEAFF. CDR3 DNA: TGTGCCAGCAGTCGCACAAAGAACACTGAAGCTTTCTTT.

This chain joins TRBV14 and TRBJ2-5, with TRBD1 matching 9 bases. Looked up from germline, CDR1 is SGHDN and CDR2 is FVKESK. The CDR3 runs 14 residues. The ends lost 3 bases at V and 5 bases at J; junction bases unmatched: 4. The CDR3 bases are TGTGCCAGCAGCCAGGGGACAGGGAGGGAGACCCAGTACTTC. Translating it yields CASSQGTGRETQYF.

The rearrangement links TRBV5-6 to TRBJ2-3, with 8 bases matching TRBD2. Trimming removed 3 bases from V and 1 base from J; junction bases left unmatched: 7. The CDR3 spans 16 residues. Germline CDR1 SGHDT, CDR2 YYEEEE. The CDR3 DNA follows: TGTGCCAGCAGCTCGGGACTAGTTTGGGGCACAGATACGCAGTATTTT. It translates to CASSSGLVWGTDTQYF.

The rearrangement uses TRBV30 and TRBJ2-2; D is uncertain. This CDR3 comprises 13 residues. Trimming removed 2 bases from V and 0 bases from J, with 4 bases in between. CDR1 GTSNPN and CDR2 SVGIG come from the germline V gene (reference sequence). The CDR3 loop is CAWSFTNTGELFF. The CDR3 DNA is TGTGCCTGGAGTTTCACGAACACCGGGGAGCTGTTTTTT.

This clone came up a few times. The V and J genes are TRBV5-4 and TRBJ1-1, with TRBD1 matching 11 bases. Germline trimming cut 4 bases from V and 4 bases from J; bases unmatched to any gene: 6. Germline-derived CDR1 and CDR2 are SGHNT and YYREEE (reference sequence). This CDR3 has 15 residues. The CDR3: CASSGPGTGGTEAFF. The CDR3 DNA reads TGTGCCAGCAGCGGTCCCGGGACAGGGGGCACTGAAGCTTTCTTT.

The chain carries TRBV7-9 and TRBJ1-2; weak D call: TRBD1 (6 bases). The CDR3 has 14 amino acids. In germline, CDR1 is SEHNR, CDR2 FQNEAQ (reference sequence). Deletions cut 5 bases from V and 8 bases from J, with 18 bases between. CDR3 in DNA: TGTGCCAGCAGCCCCGGGGGGGGCGCGGGCGGCTACACCTTC. Translated, it gives CASSPGGGAGGYTF.

This clone occurred a few times. The chain is built from TRBV28 and TRBJ1-5; D not certain. V was trimmed by 4 bases and J by 5 bases, leaving 9 bases between them. Per the germline V gene, CDR1 is MDHEN and CDR2 is SYDVKM. This CDR3 is 13 amino acids long. CDR3 sequence: CASSSRRDQPQHF. DNA of the CDR3: TGTGCCAGCAGTTCCCGGAGAGATCAGCCCCAGCATTTT.

This clone was counted a single time. The CDR3 DNA is TGTGCCAGCAGTTACACCTACAGGGATCCGGAAAAACTGTTTTTT. This translates into CASSYTYRDPEKLFF. The chain carries TRBV6-5 and TRBJ1-4, with TRBD1 as a possible D gene (6 bases). Trimming took 2 bases from V and 8 from J, leaving 15 bases between them. Germline values: CDR1 MNHEY, CDR2 SVGAGI. The CDR3 spans 15 residues.

A note on this clone: At the DNA level, this CDR3 is encoded by other sequences in the same sample as well. The gene calls are TRBV18 and TRBJ2-7, with D maybe TRBD2 (6 bases). Trimming shortened V by 0 bases and J by 3 bases, and 6 bases separated the two germline ends. In germline, CDR1 is KGHSH, CDR2 LQKENI. The CDR3 length is 13 residues. The CDR3 loop reads CASSPPGGYEQYF. In DNA, the CDR3 is TGTGCCAGCTCACCACCGGGGGGCTACGAGCAGTACTTC.

This chain connects TRBV4-3 to TRBJ1-3; D gene uncertain. The germline CDR1 and CDR2 sequences are LGHNA and YSLEER. The CDR3 totals 16 residues. The ends were cut back, 0 bases at V and 0 bases at J, with 9 bases in the middle. In DNA form, the CDR3 reads TGCGCCAGCAGCCAAGATTTCGGGAGCTCTGGAAACACCATATATTTT. Translation gives CASSQDFGSSGNTIYF.

V gene TRBV5-1 combines with J gene TRBJ2-1, with 12 bases aligning to TRBD2. The germline V gene encodes CDR1 SGHRS and CDR2 YFSETQ. V lost 4 bases and J lost 10; bases outside the gene matches: 15. This CDR3 spans 17 amino acids. This chain's CDR3 is CASSPTYSSGGAKEQFF. The CDR3 nucleotides read TGCGCCAGCAGCCCGACGTACTCTAGCGGGGGGGCCAAAGAGCAGTTCTTC. The full variable domain, rest sourced from reference TRBV5-1 and TRBJ2-1, is KAGVTQTPRYLIKTRGQQVTLSCSPISGHRSVSWYQQTPGQGLQFLFEYFSETQRNKGNFPGRFSGRQFSNSRSEMNVSTLELGDSALYLCASSPTYSSGGAKEQFFGPGTRLTVL.

This clone was recorded once. The J gene is TRBJ2-5, the V gene TRBV30; D may be TRBD1 (6 bases). Germline values: CDR1 GTSNPN, CDR2 SVGIG (reference sequence). The CDR3 is made up of 12 amino acids. V gave up 5 bases and J gave up 11 bases, with 18 bases separating them. CDR3 bases: TGTGCCTGGGTTACGTCAGGGGCAGCACAGTACTTC. It specifies CAWVTSGAAQYF.

The J gene is TRBJ1-1, the V gene TRBV23-1, with unresolved D. TRBV23-1 is reported as an ORF; its role is uncertain. The germline V and J ends were trimmed by 0 bases and 9 bases, with 5 bases remaining between them. The length of the CDR3 is 11 residues. CDR3 nucleotide sequence: TGCGCCAGCAGTCAATCGAGGAAAGCTTTCTTT. This translates into CASSQSRKAFF.

This clone was detected a few times. The chain links TRBV19 to TRBJ2-7; D ambiguous. This CDR3 has 17 amino acids. Germline loops: CDR1 LNHDA, CDR2 SQIVND (reference sequence). The V end lost 4 bases, the J end lost 0 bases, and 19 bases lay between the germline ends. CDR3 in amino acids: CASSTTLKIGGSYEQYF. CDR3 nucleotides: TGTGCCAGTAGTACCACACTCAAGATAGGCGGCTCCTACGAGCAGTACTTC.

V and J are TRBV7-9 and TRBJ2-1; perhaps TRBD2 as D (6 bases). CDR3 size: 15 residues. Trimming took 5 bases from V and 7 from J, leaving 18 bases between them. CDR1 is SEHNR and CDR2 is FQNEAQ in the germline V gene (reference sequence). Here the CDR3 DNA reads TGTGCCAGCAGCCCCCGAGAGACTAGAAGGAATGAGCAGTTCTTC. Its translation: CASSPRETRRNEQFF. Drawing the rest from reference TRBV7-9 and TRBJ2-1, the complete variable domain is DTGVSQNPRHKITKRGQNVTFRCDPISEHNRLYWYRQTLGQGPEFLTYFQNEAQLEKSRLLSDRFSAERPKGSFSTLEIQRTEQGDSAMYLCASSPRETRRNEQFFGPGTRLTVL.

V and J are TRBV10-3 and TRBJ2-1; a weak D match, TRBD1 (6 bases). The germline gives CDR1 ENHRY, CDR2 SYGVKD. The length of the CDR3 is 16 residues. The V end was cut by 3 bases, the J end by 2 bases, with 14 bases between. The CDR3 region has the DNA TGTGCCATCAGTGACCCAGGGGAAAGGGCCTACAATGAGCAGTTCTTC. It yields the protein CAISDPGERAYNEQFF.

This chain uses TRBV5-1 with TRBJ2-3, with D possibly matching TRBD2 (6 bases). Germline V gives CDR1 SGHRS, CDR2 YFSETQ. The CDR3 runs 16 residues. With 4 bases removed from V and 0 bases from J, the gap between germline ends came to 15 bases. The CDR3 region has the DNA TGCGCCAGCAGCGTAGCCGGGACTTCCAGCACAGATACGCAGTATTTT. This translates into CASSVAGTSSTDTQYF.

The chain couples TRBV5-6 to TRBJ1-6; weak D call: TRBD1 (5 bases). CDR3 length equals 17 residues. With 2 bases removed from V and 0 bases from J, the gap between germline ends came to 12 bases. Germline loops: CDR1 SGHDT, CDR2 YYEEEE. CDR3 bases: TGTGCCAGCAGCTTCAGGGCATTACGCTCCTATAATTCACCCCTCCACTTT. Translating gives CASSFRALRSYNSPLHF.

This sequence joins TRBV5-5 and TRBJ1-2; maybe TRBD1 (6 bases). CDR1 is SGHKS, CDR2 YYEKEE, per germline (reference sequence). Trimming stripped 2 bases from V and 2 bases from J, with 7 bases between. The CDR3 runs 13 residues. CDR3 nucleotide sequence: TGTGCCAGCAGCTTCCAGGGGAACTATGGCTACACCTTC. The encoded protein is CASSFQGNYGYTF.

The chain combines TRBV7-8 with TRBJ2-5; D gene ambiguous. The V gene lost 5 bases and the J gene lost 0 bases, with 13 bases spanning the gap. Germline CDR1 SGHVS, CDR2 FQNEAQ. The CDR3 runs 15 residues. DNA for the CDR3: TGTGCCAGCAGCCCGAATGTCGGGTACCAAGAGACCCAGTACTTC. It translates to CASSPNVGYQETQYF. Looking up the rest from reference TRBV7-8 and TRBJ2-5 gives the full variable domain: GAGVSQSPRYKVAKRGQDVALRCDPISGHVSLFWYQQALGQGPEFLTYFQNEAQLDKSGLPSDRFFAERPEGSVSTLKIQRTQQEDSAVYLCASSPNVGYQETQYFGPGTRLLVL.

V usage is TRBV2 and J usage is TRBJ2-7; D is possibly TRBD2 (6 bases). There are 16 residues in the CDR3. V dropped 3 bases and J dropped 3 bases, with 18 bases sitting between them. Germline CDR1 reads SNHLY; CDR2 reads FYNNEI. In DNA form, the CDR3 reads TGTGCCAGCAGTGATTTATTTTCTAGCGACGTCTACGAGCAGTACTTC. Amino acid sequence: CASSDLFSSDVYEQYF. The whole variable domain, remainder taken from reference TRBV2 and TRBJ2-7, is EPEVTQTPSHQVTQMGQEVILRCVPISNHLYFYWYRQILGQKVEFLVSFYNNEISEKSEIFDDQFSVERPDGSNFTLKIRSTKLEDSAMYFCASSDLFSSDVYEQYFGPGTRLTVT.

The chain uses TRBV27 and TRBJ2-7, with TRBD1 matching 7 bases. CDR1 MNHEY and CDR2 SMNVEV come from the germline V gene (reference sequence). Trimming at V came to 8 bases and at J to 2 bases, leaving 3 bases not matched to a gene. The CDR3 is made up of 12 amino acids. CDR3 region: CASGTGAYEQYF. CDR3 sequence (DNA): TGTGCCAGCGGTACAGGGGCCTACGAGCAGTACTTC.